The 17 T cell receptor beta chains reported below all come from one sample, sequenced in a study of identical twins. MiXCR, run by TCRdb on the 5' RACE reads, gives a single entry per CDR3 protein. Among 450,000 or so distinct CDR3 sequences listed, approximately 24% were seen once. These data were likewise used in another study, on T cells expressing NK-cell markers.

Material for sequencing was CD4+ T cells sorted from blood. The receptors stem from a woman under 30 in good health.

This clonotype turned up a few times. The V call is TRBV20-1, the J call TRBJ2-1; 9 bases align to TRBD2. The length of the CDR3 is 13 residues. V was pared by 5 bases and J by 7 bases, with 6 bases of the junction left unmatched. The germline V gene has CDR1 DFQATT and CDR2 SNEGSKA (reference sequence). The CDR3 bases are TGCAGTGCTCGAGCGGGGGGCCATAATGAGCAGTTCTTC. It is translated as CSARAGGHNEQFF.

J is TRBJ2-1 and V is TRBV7-2; D possibly corresponds to TRBD2 (5 bases). The germline CDR1 and CDR2 sequences are SGHTA and FQGNSA. The CDR3 length is 13 residues. Trimming removed 4 bases at V and 7 bases at J, with 11 bases between. For the CDR3, the DNA is TGTGCCAGCAGCTCTCGGACGGGGAATGAGCAGTTCTTC. The encoded protein is CASSSRTGNEQFF.

CDR3 DNA sequence: TGTGCCAGCAGTTTAGTGGGACAGGGCGCCGGGGAGCTGTTTTTT. It translates to CASSLVGQGAGELFF. This chain connects TRBV27 to TRBJ2-2; 9 nucleotides match TRBD1. CDR1 MNHEY and CDR2 SMNVEV come from the germline V gene (reference sequence). Unmatched junction bases numbered 4, after V lost 2 bases and J lost 6 bases. This CDR3 is built from 15 residues.

This clonotype was seen only once. The J gene is TRBJ2-7, the V gene TRBV2; 7 nucleotides line up with TRBD1. Germline V gene data show CDR1 as SNHLY and CDR2 as FYNNEI. The CDR3 runs to 15 residues. V was clipped by 3 bases and J by 2 bases; unmatched bases: 7. CDR3 coding DNA: TGTGCCAGCAGTGACGAGGGACAGAGGGCCTACGAGCAGTACTTC. This gives the protein CASSDEGQRAYEQYF.

This clonotype was seen just once. The CDR3 bases are TGTGCCAGCAGCCATTCTAGCGGAGGGGCAGATACGCAGTATTTT. Translation: CASSHSSGGADTQYF. The rearrangement uses TRBV11-2 and TRBJ2-3; 7 bases map to TRBD2. The CDR3 sequence is 15 residues long. Trimming removed 5 bases from V and 4 bases from J; junction bases left unmatched: 9. Germline V gives CDR1 SGHAT, CDR2 FQNNGV.

The V and J genes are TRBV5-1 and TRBJ2-7; D is undetermined. Trimming pared 5 bases from V and 2 bases from J, leaving 14 bases between. The CDR3 totals 14 residues. Germline V gene lookup returns CDR1 SGHRS and CDR2 YFSETQ. CDR3 nucleotide sequence: TGCGCCAGCAGACAAACTTCAAGGGCCTACGAGCAGTACTTC. Its translation: CASRQTSRAYEQYF.

This clonotype was counted a single time. In DNA form, the CDR3 reads TGTGCCAGCAGTTTAATTTCGGCTGAAGCTTTCTTT. As protein: CASSLISAEAFF. The rearrangement links TRBV12-3 or TRBV12-4 to TRBJ1-1, with D unresolved. V was trimmed by 2 bases and J by 6 bases, leaving 7 bases between them. This CDR3 region has 12 residues.

The chain recombines TRBV20-1 with TRBJ2-3; unclear D gene. Per the germline V gene, CDR1 is DFQATT and CDR2 is SNEGSKA (reference sequence). V was trimmed by 4 bases and J by 3 bases, leaving 11 bases between them. The CDR3 runs to 13 residues. CDR3 bases: TGCAGTGCTACGGAAGAGAAGACAGATACGCAGTATTTT. Its protein is CSATEEKTDTQYF.

This clonotype came up a few times. The chain uses TRBV20-1 and TRBJ2-3, with D possibly being TRBD2 (5 bases). V was pared by 5 bases and J by 1 base, with 22 bases between. The CDR3 runs to 17 residues. Germline V gives CDR1 DFQATT, CDR2 SNEGSKA (reference sequence). CDR3 nucleotides: TGCAGTGCTCTCACCCAGACGGGAACTTTGGGCACAGATACGCAGTATTTT. This translates into CSALTQTGTLGTDTQYF.

The chain employs TRBV29-1 and TRBJ2-7; 7 bases match TRBD2. The CDR3 sequence is 15 residues long. The J segment lost 4 bases and the V segment lost 0 bases, leaving 9 bases of the junction unmatched. CDR1 and CDR2 (germline): SQVTM, ANQGSEA. CDR3 DNA sequence: TGCAGCGTTGAAGATCTGGGGACTAAACCTTACGAGCAGTACTTC. Translation gives CSVEDLGTKPYEQYF.

The gene calls are TRBV11-2 and TRBJ2-1; the match to TRBD1 covers 8 bases. Losses at the gene ends were 5 bases for V and 2 bases for J; bases not matched to a gene: 5. CDR1 SGHAT and CDR2 FQNNGV come from the germline V gene. The CDR3 has 15 amino acids. CDR3 loop: CASSTRTGTYNEQFF. For the CDR3, the DNA is TGTGCCAGCAGCACCCGGACAGGGACCTACAATGAGCAGTTCTTC.

The chain couples TRBV2 to TRBJ2-2; tentative D call: TRBD2 (5 bases). The CDR3 is made up of 15 amino acids. In germline, CDR1 is SNHLY, CDR2 FYNNEI. Between the trimmed V and J ends, which lost 5 bases and 0 bases, there was a span of 10 bases. The CDR3 spells CASSRLSANTGELFF. DNA of the CDR3: TGTGCCAGCAGTAGACTATCCGCGAACACCGGGGAGCTGTTTTTT.

This clonotype was counted between two and nine times. The chain carries TRBV29-1 and TRBJ2-1, with D unresolved. The CDR3 is 12 amino acids. Germline-derived CDR1 and CDR2 are SQVTM and ANQGSEA. The V and J ends lost 4 bases and 5 bases respectively, with 9 bases between them. The chain's CDR3 is CSVGGRNNEQFF. CDR3 nucleotide sequence: TGCAGCGTTGGAGGACGGAACAATGAGCAGTTCTTC.

The V and J genes are TRBV25-1 and TRBJ2-3, with 11 bases matching TRBD2. From germline, CDR1 is MGHDK and CDR2 SYGVNS. The CDR3 has 16 amino acids. V gave up 3 bases and J gave up 11 bases; unmatched junction bases: 13. This CDR3 is CASSEAGVAGGGGQYF. DNA for the CDR3: TGTGCCAGCAGTGAGGCCGGGGTAGCGGGAGGGGGTGGGCAGTATTTT.

The chain carries TRBV20-1 and TRBJ2-5; 9 nucleotides align to TRBD2. The CDR3 spans 15 residues. Trimming cost V 3 bases and J 4 bases; bases outside gene matches: 9. The V gene's germline CDR1 is DFQATT and CDR2 SNEGSKA (reference sequence). CDR3: CSARSRGGAGETQYF. The CDR3 region has the DNA TGCAGTGCTAGGAGCCGCGGGGGGGCTGGAGAGACCCAGTACTTC.

This clonotype was observed a handful of times. V is TRBV20-1 and J is TRBJ2-3; possible D gene TRBD2, 6 bases. This CDR3 is 13 amino acids long. The V and J ends lost 0 bases and 7 bases respectively, with 11 bases between them. From germline, CDR1 is DFQATT and CDR2 SNEGSKA (reference sequence). CDR3 DNA sequence: TGCAGTGCTAGAGATCAGGAGGGTAATACGCAGTATTTT. Protein sequence: CSARDQEGNTQYF.

As to this clonotype: Relative to the germline gene, one junction end is altered; a read error may explain this. The genes are TRBV7-6 and TRBJ2-3; 7 bases fit TRBD1. This CDR3 comprises 23 residues. Germline V gives CDR1 SGHVS, CDR2 FNYEAQ. The CDR3 DNA is TGTGCTAGCAGCTTCGCCCCCTCCCCTTGGACAGGTGTAAAAGCTGGTAGCACAGATACGCAGTATTTT. Its translation is CASSFAPSPWTGVKAGSTDTQYF.